This T cell receptor beta chain was sequenced in a study of human CD8 memory T cell subsets. CDR1 is MDHEN, CDR2 SYDVKM, per germline. This CDR3 has 15 amino acids. A UMI-labeled 5' RACE approach was the method that produced the TCR beta libraries. TCRdb reprocessed the 5' RACE reads and reports one entry per CDR3 protein, with no DNA. The sample features 6,000 to 8,000 distinct CDR3 sequences, with around 22% in its top ten. The V call is TRBV28, the J call TRBJ1-2; checking the TCRdb D call of TRBD1 is not possible without DNA. Sequencing used CD8+ T cells from PBMCs. The sequence derives from a human donor in good health. The CDR3: CASSPQGQGRNGYTF.